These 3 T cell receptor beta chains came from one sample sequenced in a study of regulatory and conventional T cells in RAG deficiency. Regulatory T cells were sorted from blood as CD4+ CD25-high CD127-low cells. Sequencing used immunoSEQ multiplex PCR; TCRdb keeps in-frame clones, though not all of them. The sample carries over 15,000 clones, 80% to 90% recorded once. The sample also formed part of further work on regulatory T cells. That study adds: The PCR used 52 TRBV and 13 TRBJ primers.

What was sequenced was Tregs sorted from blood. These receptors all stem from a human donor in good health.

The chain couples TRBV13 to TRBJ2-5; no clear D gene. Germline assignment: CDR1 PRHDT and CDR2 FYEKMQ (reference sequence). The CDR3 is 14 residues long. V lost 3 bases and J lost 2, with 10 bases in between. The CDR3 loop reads CASSFSTVQETQYF. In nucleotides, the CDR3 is TGTGCCAGCAGCTTTTCGACGGTACAAGAGACCCAGTACTTC.

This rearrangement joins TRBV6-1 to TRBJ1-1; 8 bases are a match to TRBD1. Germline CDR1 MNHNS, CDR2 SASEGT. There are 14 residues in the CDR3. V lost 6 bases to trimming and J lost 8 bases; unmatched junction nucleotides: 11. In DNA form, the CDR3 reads TGTGCCAGCAGGATCACCGGGACAGGCGGCGAAGCTTTCTTT. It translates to CASRITGTGGEAFF.

CDR3: CASSRSETYEQYF. In DNA form, the CDR3 reads TGTGCCAGCAGCCGTTCAGAAACGTACGAGCAGTACTTC. The chain has TRBV6-1 and TRBJ2-7; D is unclear. The V gene lost 6 bases and the J gene lost 4 bases, with 13 bases spanning the gap. The CDR3 has 13 residues. Germline CDR1 MNHNS, CDR2 SASEGT.